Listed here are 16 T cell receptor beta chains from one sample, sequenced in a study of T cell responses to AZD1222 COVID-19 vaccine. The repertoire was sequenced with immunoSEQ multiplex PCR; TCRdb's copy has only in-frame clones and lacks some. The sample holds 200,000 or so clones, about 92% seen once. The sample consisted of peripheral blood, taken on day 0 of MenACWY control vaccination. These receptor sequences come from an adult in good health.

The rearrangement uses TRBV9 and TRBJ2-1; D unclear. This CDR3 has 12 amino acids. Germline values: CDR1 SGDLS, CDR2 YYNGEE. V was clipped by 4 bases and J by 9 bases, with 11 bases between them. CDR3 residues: CASSPEIGEQFF. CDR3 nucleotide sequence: TGTGCCAGCAGCCCTGAAATCGGTGAGCAGTTCTTC.

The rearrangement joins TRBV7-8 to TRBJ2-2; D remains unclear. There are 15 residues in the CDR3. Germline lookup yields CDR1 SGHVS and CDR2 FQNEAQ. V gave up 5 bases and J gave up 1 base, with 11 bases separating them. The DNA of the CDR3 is TGTGCCAGCAGCCCGACATCCCTGAACACCGGGGAGCTGTTTTTT. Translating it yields CASSPTSLNTGELFF.

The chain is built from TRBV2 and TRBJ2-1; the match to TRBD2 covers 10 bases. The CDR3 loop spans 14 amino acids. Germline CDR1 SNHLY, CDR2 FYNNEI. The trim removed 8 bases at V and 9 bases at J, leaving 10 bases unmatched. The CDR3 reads CASASERGGSEQFF. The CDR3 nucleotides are TGTGCCAGCGCTTCCGAGCGGGGGGGAAGTGAGCAGTTCTTC.

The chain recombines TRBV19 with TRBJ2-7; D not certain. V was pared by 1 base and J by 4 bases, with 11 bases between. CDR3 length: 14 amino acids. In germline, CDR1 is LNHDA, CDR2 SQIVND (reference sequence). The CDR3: CASSIGTVGYEQYF. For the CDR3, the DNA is TGTGCCAGTAGTATAGGAACAGTCGGGTACGAGCAGTACTTC.

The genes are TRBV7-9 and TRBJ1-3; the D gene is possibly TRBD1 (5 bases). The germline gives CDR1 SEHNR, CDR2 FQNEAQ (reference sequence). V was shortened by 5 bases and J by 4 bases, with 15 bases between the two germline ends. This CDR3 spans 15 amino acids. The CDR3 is CASSPAGAQGNTIYF. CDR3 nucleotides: TGTGCCAGCAGCCCCGCCGGGGCGCAGGGAAACACCATATATTTT.

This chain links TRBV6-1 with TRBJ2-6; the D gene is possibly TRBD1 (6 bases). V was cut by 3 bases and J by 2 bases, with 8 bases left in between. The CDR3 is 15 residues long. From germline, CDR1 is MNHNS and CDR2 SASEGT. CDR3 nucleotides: TGTGCCAGCAGTGATTACAGGGCTGGGGCCAACGTCCTGACTTTC. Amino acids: CASSDYRAGANVLTF.

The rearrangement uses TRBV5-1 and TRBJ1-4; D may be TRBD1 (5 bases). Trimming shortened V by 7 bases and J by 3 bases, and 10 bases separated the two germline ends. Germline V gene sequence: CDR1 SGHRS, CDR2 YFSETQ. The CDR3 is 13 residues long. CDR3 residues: CASAGTANEKLFF. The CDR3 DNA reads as TGCGCCAGCGCCGGGACGGCTAATGAAAAACTGTTTTTT.

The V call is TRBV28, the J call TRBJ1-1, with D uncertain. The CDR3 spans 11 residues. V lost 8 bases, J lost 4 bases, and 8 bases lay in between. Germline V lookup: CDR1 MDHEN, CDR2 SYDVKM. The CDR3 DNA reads TGTGCCAGCCTGTTGGGCACTGAAGCTTTCTTT. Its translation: CASLLGTEAFF.

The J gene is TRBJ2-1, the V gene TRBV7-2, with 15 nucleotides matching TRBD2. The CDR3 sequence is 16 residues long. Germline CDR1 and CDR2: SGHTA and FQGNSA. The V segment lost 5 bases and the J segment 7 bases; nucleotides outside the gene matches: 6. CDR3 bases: TGTGCCAGCAGCCGGCCGGGACTAGCGGGGGGAAATGAGCAGTTCTTC. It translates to CASSRPGLAGGNEQFF.

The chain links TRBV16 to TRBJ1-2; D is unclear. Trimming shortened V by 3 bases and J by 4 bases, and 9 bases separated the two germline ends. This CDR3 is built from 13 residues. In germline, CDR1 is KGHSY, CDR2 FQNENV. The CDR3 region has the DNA TGTGCCAGCAGCCAGGGAAATGCCTATGGCTACACCTTC. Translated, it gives CASSQGNAYGYTF.

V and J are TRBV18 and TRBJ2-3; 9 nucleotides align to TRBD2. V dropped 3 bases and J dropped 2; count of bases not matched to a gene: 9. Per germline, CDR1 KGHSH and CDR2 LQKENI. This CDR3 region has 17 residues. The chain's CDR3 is CASSPLLAGSTTDTQYF. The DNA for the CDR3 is TGTGCCAGCTCACCCCTGCTAGCGGGGTCTACCACAGATACGCAGTATTTT.

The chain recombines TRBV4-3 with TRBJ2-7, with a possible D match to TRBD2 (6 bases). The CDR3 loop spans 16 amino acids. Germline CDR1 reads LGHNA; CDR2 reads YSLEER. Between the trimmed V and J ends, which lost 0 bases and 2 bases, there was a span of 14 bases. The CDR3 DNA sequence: TGCGCCAGCAGCCAAGATTTCTTACCGGGGGCCTACGAGCAGTACTTC. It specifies CASSQDFLPGAYEQYF.

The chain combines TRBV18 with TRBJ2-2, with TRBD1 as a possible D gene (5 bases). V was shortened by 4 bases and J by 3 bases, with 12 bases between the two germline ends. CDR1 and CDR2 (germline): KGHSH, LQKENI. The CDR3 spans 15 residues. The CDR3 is CASSQPNRHTGELFF. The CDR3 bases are TGTGCCAGCTCACAACCTAACAGGCACACCGGGGAGCTGTTTTTT. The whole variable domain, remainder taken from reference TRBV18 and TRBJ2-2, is NAGVMQNPRHLVRRRGQEARLRCSPMKGHSHVYWYRQLPEEGLKFMVYLQKENIIDESGMPKERFSAEFPKEGPSILRIQQVVRGDSAAYFCASSQPNRHTGELFFGEGSRLTVL.

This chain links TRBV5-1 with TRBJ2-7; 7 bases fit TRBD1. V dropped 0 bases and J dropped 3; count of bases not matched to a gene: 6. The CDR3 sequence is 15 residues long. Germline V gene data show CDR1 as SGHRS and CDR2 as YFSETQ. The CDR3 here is CASSLAAGGNYEQYF. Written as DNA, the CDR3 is TGCGCCAGCAGCTTGGCGGCAGGGGGAAACTACGAGCAGTACTTC. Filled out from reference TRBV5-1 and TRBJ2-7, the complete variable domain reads KAGVTQTPRYLIKTRGQQVTLSCSPISGHRSVSWYQQTPGQGLQFLFEYFSETQRNKGNFPGRFSGRQFSNSRSEMNVSTLELGDSALYLCASSLAAGGNYEQYFGPGTRLTVT.

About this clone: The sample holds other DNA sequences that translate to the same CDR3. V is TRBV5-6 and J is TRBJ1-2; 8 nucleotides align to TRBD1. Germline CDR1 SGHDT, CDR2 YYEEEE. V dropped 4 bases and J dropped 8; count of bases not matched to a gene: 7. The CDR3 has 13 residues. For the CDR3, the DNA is TGTGCCAGCAGCCTCGCCAGGGGGCGCGGCTACACCTTC. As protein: CASSLARGRGYTF.

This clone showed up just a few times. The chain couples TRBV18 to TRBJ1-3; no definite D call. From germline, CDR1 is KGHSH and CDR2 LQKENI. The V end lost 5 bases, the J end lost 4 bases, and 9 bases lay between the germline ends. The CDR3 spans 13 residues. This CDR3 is CASSTETGNTIYF. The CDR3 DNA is TGTGCCAGCTCAACTGAAACCGGAAACACCATATATTTT.